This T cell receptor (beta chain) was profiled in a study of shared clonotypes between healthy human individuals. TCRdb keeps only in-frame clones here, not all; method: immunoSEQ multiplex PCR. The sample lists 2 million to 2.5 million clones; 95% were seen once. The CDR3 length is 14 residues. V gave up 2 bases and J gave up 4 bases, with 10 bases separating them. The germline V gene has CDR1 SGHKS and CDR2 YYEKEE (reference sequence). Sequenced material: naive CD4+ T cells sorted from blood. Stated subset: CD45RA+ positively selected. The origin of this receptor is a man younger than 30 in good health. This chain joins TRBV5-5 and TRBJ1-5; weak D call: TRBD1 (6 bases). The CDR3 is CASSLQGGNQPQHF. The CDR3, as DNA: TGTGCCAGCAGCTTACAGGGAGGAAATCAGCCCCAGCATTTT.